The 11 T cell receptor beta chains below all came from one sample that was sequenced in a study of regulatory T cells in long-lasting Graves disease. Arm-PCR of CDR3 regions and iRepertoire HTBI primers were used to build TCR beta libraries. TCRdb re-analysed the multiplex PCR reads in MiXCR, keeping a single row per CDR3 protein. The sample contains 700,000 or so distinct CDR3 sequences, about 30% of which appear only once. Regarding time point: persistent/refractory GD, antithyroid drugs over 5 years with positive TRAb. PBMC-extracted RNA yielded the TCR library. Specimen: peripheral blood mononuclear cells (PBMCs), collected when the disease was refractory, from a patient treated with antithyroid drugs. These receptors came from a female donor with Graves disease.

The rearrangement joins TRBV11-2 to TRBJ2-7; 7 nucleotides line up with TRBD2. CDR3 length: 15 amino acids. The J segment lost 2 bases and the V segment lost 7 bases, leaving 11 bases of the junction unmatched. Germline assignment: CDR1 SGHAT and CDR2 FQNNGV. The CDR3 spells CASNSMAGVAYEQYF. Here the CDR3 DNA reads TGTGCCAGCAACTCAATGGCGGGAGTGGCCTACGAGCAGTACTTC.

The chain joins TRBV20-1 to TRBJ2-5, with 9 bases identical to TRBD2. In germline, CDR1 is DFQATT, CDR2 SNEGSKA (reference sequence). V lost 0 bases, J lost 4 bases, and 6 bases stayed unmatched. The CDR3 contains 15 residues. CDR3 in DNA: TGCAGTGCTAGAGATGTGCGGGGGGGCTTAGAGACCCAGTACTTC. Its translation is CSARDVRGGLETQYF.

The V call is TRBV20-1, the J call TRBJ1-2; 8 positions agree with TRBD1. CDR1 DFQATT and CDR2 SNEGSKA come from the germline V gene (reference sequence). The CDR3 is 14 amino acids. V lost 4 bases to trimming and J lost 0 bases; unmatched junction nucleotides: 4. CDR3: CSAIPGGTNYGYTF. In DNA form, the CDR3 reads TGCAGTGCTATCCCAGGGGGCACTAACTATGGCTACACCTTC.

The rearrangement joins TRBV2 to TRBJ2-7, with TRBD1 identical over 9 bases. The CDR3 loop spans 18 amino acids. V shed 4 bases and J 2 bases; nucleotides not matched to a gene: 15. Germline loops: CDR1 SNHLY, CDR2 FYNNEI. CDR3 in amino acids: CASSGPPYRGRPTYEQYF. The CDR3 DNA reads as TGTGCCAGCAGTGGTCCCCCCTACAGGGGGCGTCCGACCTACGAGCAGTACTTC.

The rearrangement uses TRBV29-1 and TRBJ2-7; unclear D gene. This CDR3 is 11 amino acids long. The V and J ends lost 4 bases and 0 bases respectively, with 4 bases between them. Germline CDR1 and CDR2: SQVTM and ANQGSEA. CDR3 sequence: CSVGYSYEQYF. The DNA of the CDR3 is TGCAGCGTTGGCTACTCCTACGAGCAGTACTTC.

This chain links TRBV28 with TRBJ1-5, with D possibly matching TRBD1 (6 bases). The germline V gene has CDR1 MDHEN and CDR2 SYDVKM. The CDR3 extends over 12 amino acids. V was cut by 7 bases and J by 9 bases, with 13 bases left in between. CDR3 nucleotides: TGTGCCAGCACCACAGGGAGTACGCCCCAGCATTTT. Protein sequence: CASTTGSTPQHF.

The rearrangement joins TRBV28 to TRBJ1-5, with a possible D match to TRBD1 (6 bases). The V gene's germline CDR1 is MDHEN and CDR2 SYDVKM. This CDR3 is built from 15 residues. V lost 2 bases and J lost 6, with 14 bases in between. DNA of the CDR3: TGTGCCAGCAGTTTAGTGACAGGTTCGGGTCAGCCCCAGCATTTT. This encodes CASSLVTGSGQPQHF.

The chain has TRBV6-5 and TRBJ1-2, with 8 positions matching TRBD1. CDR3 size: 12 residues. The germline V gene has CDR1 MNHEY and CDR2 SVGAGI. Losses at the gene ends were 4 bases for V and 10 bases for J; bases not matched to a gene: 5. The CDR3 sequence is CASSWDRSLYTF. DNA for the CDR3: TGTGCCAGCAGTTGGGACAGGTCTCTCTACACCTTC.

This clonotype was picked up many times. This chain connects TRBV12-3 or TRBV12-4 to TRBJ2-7, with D uncertain. V lost 5 bases and J lost 5, with 7 bases in between. This CDR3 comprises 11 residues. The CDR3 sequence is CASSGPHEQYF. CDR3 bases: TGTGCCAGCAGTGGTCCTCACGAGCAGTACTTC.

The rearrangement uses TRBV4-1 and TRBJ1-5; no definite D call. The CDR3 has 13 residues. Germline loops: CDR1 MGHRA, CDR2 YSYEKL. The V end was cut by 0 bases, the J end by 5 bases, with 5 bases between. The CDR3 sequence is CASSQEDYQPQHF. In DNA, the CDR3 is TGCGCCAGCAGCCAAGAGGACTATCAGCCCCAGCATTTT.

This clonotype was observed many times. CDR3 coding DNA: TGCAGTGCTGGGGGACAGGGTTTACAAGAGACCCAGTACTTC. As protein: CSAGGQGLQETQYF. The V gene is TRBV20-1, the J gene TRBJ2-5; TRBD1 aligns across 9 bases. Germline CDR1 and CDR2: DFQATT and SNEGSKA (reference sequence). The V gene end was trimmed by 5 bases and the J gene end by 2 bases; junction bases not matched to a gene: 6. This CDR3 is built from 14 residues.